These 29 T cell receptor beta chains share one sample of origin, sequenced in a study of blood T cell repertoires in COVID-19. Profiled with immunoSEQ multiplex PCR; TCRdb holds only in-frame clones, not every one. This table has about 200,000 clones, over 80% appearing once. Input material: peripheral blood. Every receptor here comes from a human donor in a cohort sampled during active COVID-19.

The chain uses TRBV30 and TRBJ1-2; D gene uncertain. This CDR3 spans 12 amino acids. Germline CDR1 GTSNPN, CDR2 SVGIG (reference sequence). The V end lost 0 bases, the J end lost 5 bases, and 7 bases lay between the germline ends. CDR3: CAWSVNRYGYTF. The CDR3 nucleotides read TGTGCCTGGAGTGTAAATCGGTATGGCTACACCTTC.

The gene calls are TRBV6-5 and TRBJ1-2; a possible D gene is TRBD1 (6 bases). Germline CDR1 is MNHEY and CDR2 is SVGAGI. There are 15 residues in the CDR3. Trimming removed 2 bases at V and 3 bases at J, with 13 bases between. Here the CDR3 reads CASSYRGGLDYGYTF. DNA for the CDR3: TGTGCCAGCAGTTACCGCGGGGGGCTCGACTATGGCTACACCTTC.

In its sample, this clone was seen once. In the same sample, other DNA sequences code for this CDR3. The rearrangement links TRBV19 to TRBJ1-5, with D possibly TRBD1 on 5 matching bases. Germline CDR1 and CDR2: LNHDA and SQIVND (reference sequence). Trimming stripped 0 bases from V and 2 bases from J, with 8 bases between. The CDR3 covers 15 residues. In nucleotides, the CDR3 is TGTGCCAGTAGTATAGATCGGGGGGGCAATCAGCCCCAGCATTTT. Its translation is CASSIDRGGNQPQHF. Using reference TRBV19 and TRBJ1-5 for the parts outside the CDR3, the full variable domain is DGGITQSPKYLFRKEGQNVTLSCEQNLNHDAMYWYRQDPGQGLRLIYYSQIVNDFQKGDIAEGYSVSREKKESFPLTVTSAQKNPTAFYLCASSIDRGGNQPQHFGDGTRLSIL.

This chain uses TRBV6-5 with TRBJ1-5; a weak D match, TRBD1 (5 bases). Germline lookup yields CDR1 MNHEY and CDR2 SVGAGI. The CDR3 is made up of 14 amino acids. With 2 bases removed from V and 2 bases from J, the gap between germline ends came to 7 bases. The DNA of the CDR3 is TGTGCCAGCAGTTACCGGGGGGGCAATCAGCCCCAGCATTTT. It codes for CASSYRGGNQPQHF.

This clone was seen only a few times. V is TRBV7-9 and J is TRBJ1-4; 10 nucleotides align to TRBD1. This CDR3 region has 15 residues. Germline-derived CDR1 and CDR2 are SEHNR and FQNEAQ (reference sequence). V was clipped by 6 bases and J by 7 bases; unmatched bases: 8. This CDR3 is CASSRTGGTTEKLFF. In DNA, the CDR3 is TGTGCCAGCAGTCGGACAGGGGGGACGACTGAAAAACTGTTTTTT.

The chain carries TRBV7-6 and TRBJ2-6; TRBD1 matches at 8 bases. In germline, CDR1 is SGHVS, CDR2 FNYEAQ. V lost 4 bases to trimming and J lost 0 bases; unmatched junction nucleotides: 8. CDR3 length: 18 residues. CDR3 nucleotide sequence: TGTGCCAGCAGCTCCGACAGGGGTTCGTACTCTGGGGCCAACGTCCTGACTTTC. Amino acid sequence: CASSSDRGSYSGANVLTF.

The chain couples TRBV19 to TRBJ2-6, with 9 bases identical to TRBD1. Germline lookup yields CDR1 LNHDA and CDR2 SQIVND (reference sequence). This CDR3 has 18 amino acids. Trimming cost V 4 bases and J 1 base; bases outside gene matches: 8. As DNA, the CDR3 is TGTGCCAGTAGTACCCCCCGGACAGGGGCTTCTGGGGCCAACGTCCTGACTTTC. This encodes CASSTPRTGASGANVLTF.

The CDR3 coding sequence is TGTGCCACCCTGGGACTAGCGGGGAATGAGCAGTTCTTC. Amino acids: CATLGLAGNEQFF. V is TRBV19 and J is TRBJ2-1; TRBD2 matches at 13 bases. The CDR3 totals 13 residues. Per the germline V gene, CDR1 is LNHDA and CDR2 is SQIVND (reference sequence). V trimming: 10 bases; J trimming: 7 bases; junction bases outside the gene matches: 4. Based on the CDR3 plus reference TRBV19 and TRBJ2-1, the full variable domain is DGGITQSPKYLFRKEGQNVTLSCEQNLNHDAMYWYRQDPGQGLRLIYYSQIVNDFQKGDIAEGYSVSREKKESFPLTVTSAQKNPTAFYLCATLGLAGNEQFFGPGTRLTVL.

This CDR3 reads CASSLEAGVYNEQFF. CDR3 nucleotide sequence: TGTGCCAGCAGCTTAGAAGCGGGAGTGTATAATGAGCAGTTCTTC. The chain joins TRBV7-6 to TRBJ2-1, with 8 bases lining up with TRBD2. Germline lookup yields CDR1 SGHVS and CDR2 FNYEAQ. V was pared by 1 base and J by 7 bases, with 6 bases of the junction left unmatched. The CDR3 is 15 amino acids.

The genes are TRBV5-1 and TRBJ2-4, with D possibly matching TRBD1 (5 bases). Trimming shortened V by 1 base and J by 3 bases, and 14 bases separated the two germline ends. Germline V gives CDR1 SGHRS, CDR2 YFSETQ. The CDR3 has 16 amino acids. The DNA for the CDR3 is TGCGCCAGCAGCTTGTTTAGGACAAGTGGCAAAAACATTCAGTACTTC. Translation gives CASSLFRTSGKNIQYF.

This clone has only a few counts. This chain joins TRBV5-1 and TRBJ2-7, with TRBD2 identical over 11 bases. CDR1 is SGHRS, CDR2 YFSETQ, per germline. V was clipped by 4 bases and J by 6 bases; unmatched bases: 6. The CDR3 is 14 amino acids. In DNA form, the CDR3 reads TGCGCCAGCAGCGTAGCGGGAGGGCCAAGCGAGCAGTACTTC. It encodes CASSVAGGPSEQYF.

This sequence joins TRBV9 and TRBJ2-7; TRBD1 is a possible D gene (5 bases). CDR1 SGDLS and CDR2 YYNGEE come from the germline V gene. CDR3 length: 15 residues. V was shortened by 0 bases and J by 2 bases, with 12 bases between the two germline ends. Written as DNA, the CDR3 is TGTGCCAGCAGCGTAGCCCAGGGTGGGCCCTACGAGCAGTACTTC. Its protein is CASSVAQGGPYEQYF. Variable domain in full (rest from reference TRBV9 and TRBJ2-7): DSGVTQTPKHLITATGQRVTLRCSPRSGDLSVYWYQQSLDQGLQFLIQYYNGEERAKGNILERFSAQQFPDLHSELNLSSLELGDSALYFCASSVAQGGPYEQYFGPGTRLTVT.

This sequence joins TRBV7-3 and TRBJ2-7, with D tentatively TRBD2 (5 bases). V lost 5 bases and J lost 0, with 8 bases in between. Germline CDR1 SGHTA, CDR2 FQGTGA. The CDR3 runs 13 residues. The CDR3 nucleotides are TGTGCCAGCAGCCCTCGGGGCTCCTACGAGCAGTACTTC. Translation: CASSPRGSYEQYF.

The chain joins TRBV6-5 to TRBJ2-2; 8 bases agree with TRBD2. The CDR3 has 14 amino acids. With 4 bases clipped from V and 3 bases from J, the junction kept 1 base outside the gene matches. Germline CDR1 MNHEY, CDR2 SVGAGI. The CDR3 region is CASSSGGYTGELFF. CDR3 bases: TGTGCCAGCAGTTCGGGGGGGTACACCGGGGAGCTGTTTTTT.

The V call is TRBV27, the J call TRBJ2-1; TRBD1 matches 10 bases. This CDR3 is 19 amino acids long. V was clipped by 5 bases and J by 1 base; unmatched bases: 14. The V gene's germline CDR1 is MNHEY and CDR2 SMNVEV (reference sequence). CDR3 sequence: CASSPRTGGGAGSYNEQFF. CDR3 bases: TGTGCCAGCAGTCCGCGGACAGGGGGGGGAGCGGGTTCCTACAATGAGCAGTTCTTC.

The chain is built from TRBV30 and TRBJ2-5; a possible D gene is TRBD2 (7 bases). Germline V lookup: CDR1 GTSNPN, CDR2 SVGIG (reference sequence). CDR3 length equals 13 residues. V was cut by 3 bases and J by 4 bases, with 12 bases left in between. This CDR3 is CAWRGGPLETQYF. The CDR3 nucleotides read TGTGCCTGGAGGGGGGGGCCGTTAGAGACCCAGTACTTC.

The rearrangement links TRBV19 to TRBJ1-1; no clear D gene. Per the germline V gene, CDR1 is LNHDA and CDR2 is SQIVND (reference sequence). The CDR3 has 14 amino acids. Trimming pared 4 bases from V and 4 bases from J, leaving 13 bases between. The CDR3, as DNA: TGTGCCAGTAGTACCGGCTCAGCGGGCACTGAAGCTTTCTTT. Its translation is CASSTGSAGTEAFF. The complete variable domain, with remaining parts taken from reference TRBV19 and TRBJ1-1, reads DGGITQSPKYLFRKEGQNVTLSCEQNLNHDAMYWYRQDPGQGLRLIYYSQIVNDFQKGDIAEGYSVSREKKESFPLTVTSAQKNPTAFYLCASSTGSAGTEAFFGQGTRLTVV.

The V call is TRBV7-2, the J call TRBJ1-1, with unresolved D. From germline, CDR1 is SGHTA and CDR2 FQGNSA. Trimming took 0 bases from V and 4 from J, leaving 12 bases between them. The length of the CDR3 is 15 residues. Here the CDR3 reads CASSLAMQAGTEAFF. The CDR3 nucleotides are TGTGCCAGCAGCTTAGCGATGCAGGCGGGCACTGAAGCTTTCTTT.

V is TRBV5-6 and J is TRBJ1-5; 7 positions agree with TRBD1. The V gene's germline CDR1 is SGHDT and CDR2 YYEEEE. J was trimmed by 7 bases and V by 0 bases; bases with no gene match: 4. The CDR3 runs to 14 residues. In DNA, the CDR3 is TGTGCCAGCAGCTTGGCAGGGGGTGGGCAGCCCCAGCATTTT. Residues: CASSLAGGGQPQHF.

This chain links TRBV3-1 (or the pseudogene TRBV3-2) with TRBJ1-4, with 9 bases identical to TRBD1. The CDR3 spans 16 residues. Germline values: CDR1 LGHDT, CDR2 YNNKEL (reference sequence). V shed 5 bases, J shed 3 bases, and the junction held 7 bases outside the gene matches. The CDR3 spells CASSLTGGRSNEKLFF. The CDR3 DNA follows: TGTGCCAGCAGCTTAACAGGGGGCCGATCTAATGAAAAACTGTTTTTT.

Regarding this clone: The same CDR3 also results from other DNA sequences found in this sample. The chain is built from TRBV11-2 and TRBJ1-2, with D possibly TRBD1 on 6 matching bases. The germline CDR1 and CDR2 sequences are SGHAT and FQNNGV. The germline V and J ends were trimmed by 1 base and 4 bases, with 10 bases remaining between them. CDR3 length: 14 amino acids. CDR3 residues: CASSLVQGAYGYTF. The CDR3 region has the DNA TGTGCCAGCAGCTTAGTACAGGGAGCCTATGGCTACACCTTC.

The chain recombines TRBV30 with TRBJ2-7, with TRBD2 identical over 12 bases. The CDR3 has 17 residues. Germline V gene sequence: CDR1 GTSNPN, CDR2 SVGIG (reference sequence). V lost 1 base, J lost 0 bases, and 7 bases stayed unmatched. DNA of the CDR3: TGTGCCTGGAGTGGATGGACTAGCGGGGCCGGCTCCTACGAGCAGTACTTC. It codes for CAWSGWTSGAGSYEQYF.

The gene calls are TRBV7-2 and TRBJ2-7, with 9 nucleotides matching TRBD1. The trim removed 5 bases at V and 4 bases at J, leaving 9 bases unmatched. This CDR3 is built from 15 residues. The germline CDR1 and CDR2 sequences are SGHTA and FQGNSA. Here the CDR3 reads CASSPRSGTGYEQYF. For the CDR3, the DNA is TGTGCCAGCAGCCCTAGATCCGGGACAGGGTACGAGCAGTACTTC.

The chain uses TRBV5-5 and TRBJ2-3; weak D call: TRBD2 (5 bases). The V gene's germline CDR1 is SGHKS and CDR2 YYEKEE (reference sequence). The CDR3 sequence is 15 residues long. Deletions cut 4 bases from V and 2 bases from J, with 14 bases between. DNA of the CDR3: TGTGCCAGCAGCCCGTTAGGGAGACCCACAGATACGCAGTATTTT. This encodes CASSPLGRPTDTQYF.

This chain links TRBV27 with TRBJ2-7; D might be TRBD1 (6 bases). V lost 2 bases to trimming and J lost 5 bases, with 16 bases between them. This CDR3 has 15 amino acids. Germline V gives CDR1 MNHEY, CDR2 SMNVEV (reference sequence). The CDR3 region is CASSLRYRALDEQYF. CDR3 DNA sequence: TGTGCCAGCAGTTTACGATACAGGGCCCTGGACGAGCAGTACTTC.

Only one count was recorded for this clone. The rearrangement uses TRBV24-1 and TRBJ1-2; D uncertain. Trimming stripped 4 bases from V and 0 bases from J, with 11 bases between. The CDR3 extends over 15 amino acids. Germline CDR1 reads KGHDR; CDR2 reads SFDVKD. The DNA of the CDR3 is TGTGCCACCAGTGACCCAAGGAGATCTAACTATGGCTACACCTTC. Translation gives CATSDPRRSNYGYTF.

The J gene is TRBJ2-7, the V gene TRBV20-1; 12 bases fit TRBD2. The CDR3 runs 20 residues. Germline V CDR1 and CDR2: DFQATT, SNEGSKA (reference sequence). V was pared by 3 bases and J by 2 bases, with 20 bases of the junction left unmatched. The CDR3 region has the DNA TGCAGTGCTAGTGGCCGGGGACTAGCGGGCCTCGACGGGCGGGCCTACGAGCAGTACTTC. It encodes CSASGRGLAGLDGRAYEQYF.

The rearrangement joins TRBV2 to TRBJ2-1; TRBD2 matches 16 bases. This CDR3 is 20 amino acids long. Germline V gene lookup returns CDR1 SNHLY and CDR2 FYNNEI. V lost 0 bases and J lost 5; bases outside the gene matches: 10. The CDR3 reads CASSEATGTSGRGGHNEQFF. The DNA of the CDR3 is TGTGCCAGCAGTGAAGCCACCGGGACTAGCGGGAGGGGTGGCCACAATGAGCAGTTCTTC.

The chain is built from TRBV9 and TRBJ2-1; 10 bases fit TRBD2. Trimming removed 0 bases from V and 4 bases from J; junction bases left unmatched: 4. The CDR3 extends over 16 amino acids. In germline, CDR1 is SGDLS, CDR2 YYNGEE. Here the CDR3 DNA reads TGTGCCAGCAGCGTAGCGCCTAGCGGGGGTTACAATGAGCAGTTCTTC. Amino acids: CASSVAPSGGYNEQFF. The full variable domain, in which reference TRBV9 and TRBJ2-1 provide the parts outside the CDR3, is DSGVTQTPKHLITATGQRVTLRCSPRSGDLSVYWYQQSLDQGLQFLIQYYNGEERAKGNILERFSAQQFPDLHSELNLSSLELGDSALYFCASSVAPSGGYNEQFFGPGTRLTVL.